This T cell receptor beta chain was identified in a study of blood T cell repertoires in COVID-19. The length of the CDR3 is 15 residues. V lost 4 bases, J lost 0 bases, and 10 bases lay in between. Germline V gives CDR1 MDHEN, CDR2 SYDVKM. Here immunoSEQ multiplex PCR was the method, and the copy in TCRdb shows in-frame clones only, minus some. The sample carries some 300,000 clones, roughly nine tenths recorded once. The sequence was obtained from a woman aged 50 to 60 who had been exposed to COVID-19. The V and J genes are TRBV28 and TRBJ1-5, with D uncertain. The sample comprised PBMCs or T cells enriched from blood (not recorded which). CDR3 DNA: TGTGCCAGCAGTTCCCCCCGACTTAGCAATCAGCCCCAGCATTTT. Protein sequence: CASSSPRLSNQPQHF.